This T cell receptor (beta chain) was sequenced during a study of blood T cell repertoires in COVID-19. About the research overall: The cDNA or gDNA used as material had been derived from T cells, B-cell-depleted T cells, or PBMCs.

V was clipped by 0 bases and J by 7 bases; unmatched bases: 8. The CDR3 loop spans 15 amino acids. Germline values: CDR1 MGHRA, CDR2 YSYEKL. There are a few counts of this clone. Here immunoSEQ multiplex PCR was the method, and the copy in TCRdb shows in-frame clones only, minus some. Among roughly 220,000 clones, 70% to 90% were seen once, and the ten largest hold about 15%. This clonotype was obtained from a woman aged 45-60 years with acute COVID-19. The chain uses TRBV4-1 and TRBJ1-2; 7 positions agree with TRBD1. Sequencing was done on a sample of PBMCs or T cells enriched from blood (not recorded which). As DNA, the CDR3 is TGCGCCAGCAGCCAAGAATGGGCAGGGGGGATTGGCTACACCTTC. It is translated as CASSQEWAGGIGYTF.